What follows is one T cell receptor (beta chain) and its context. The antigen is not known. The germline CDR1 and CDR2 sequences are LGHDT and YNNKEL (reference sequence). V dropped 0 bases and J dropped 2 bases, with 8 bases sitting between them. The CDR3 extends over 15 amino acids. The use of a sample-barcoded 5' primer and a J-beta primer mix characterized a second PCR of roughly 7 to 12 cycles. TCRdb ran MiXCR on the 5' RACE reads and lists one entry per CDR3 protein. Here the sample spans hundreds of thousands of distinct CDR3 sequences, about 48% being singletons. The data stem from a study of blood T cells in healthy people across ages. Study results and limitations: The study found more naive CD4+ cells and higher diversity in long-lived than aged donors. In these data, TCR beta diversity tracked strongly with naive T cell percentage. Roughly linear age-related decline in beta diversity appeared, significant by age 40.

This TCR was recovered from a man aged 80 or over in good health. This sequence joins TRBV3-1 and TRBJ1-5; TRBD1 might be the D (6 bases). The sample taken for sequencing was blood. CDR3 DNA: TGTGCCAGCAGCCAAGACAGGGGCGGCAATCAGCCCCAGCATTTT. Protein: CASSQDRGGNQPQHF.